This section outlines one T cell receptor beta chain sequence together with its context. Time point reported: before trial treatment. The data belong to a study of low-dose radiotherapy and immunotherapy resistance in tumors. Alpha and beta chains were covered, as first-strand cDNA relied on TRAV- and TRBV-specific primers. Over approximately 19 PCR cycles, TCRs were amplified from a constant-region primer and V-primer adapter. TCRdb reanalysed the reads using MiXCR and keeps one entry per CDR3 protein. Seen here are some 60,000 distinct CDR3 sequences, roughly 29% observed once, and the top ten hold 5.5% to 8%. The V and J ends lost 4 bases and 7 bases, in that order; junction bases with no gene match: 9. In germline, CDR1 is MDHEN, CDR2 SYDVKM. The CDR3 covers 14 residues.

Source: PBMCs, taken before treatment. This TCR was recovered from a male donor with rectosigmoid adenocarcinoma. This rearrangement joins TRBV28 to TRBJ1-2, with 7 bases lining up with TRBD1. Here the CDR3 reads CASSSHRGGRGYTF. CDR3 bases: TGTGCCAGCAGTTCTCACAGGGGCGGTCGTGGCTACACCTTC.